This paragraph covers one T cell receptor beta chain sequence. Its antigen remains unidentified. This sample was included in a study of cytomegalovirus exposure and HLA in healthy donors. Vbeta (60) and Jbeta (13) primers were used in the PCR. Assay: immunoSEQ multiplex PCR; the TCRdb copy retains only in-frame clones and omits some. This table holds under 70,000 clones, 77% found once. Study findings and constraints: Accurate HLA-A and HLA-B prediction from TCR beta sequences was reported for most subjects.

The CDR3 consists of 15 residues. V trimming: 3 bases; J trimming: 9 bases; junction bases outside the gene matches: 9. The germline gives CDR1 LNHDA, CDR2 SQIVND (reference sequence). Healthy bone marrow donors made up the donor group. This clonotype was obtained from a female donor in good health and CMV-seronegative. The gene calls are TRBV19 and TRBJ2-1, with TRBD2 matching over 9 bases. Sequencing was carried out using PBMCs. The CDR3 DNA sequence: TGTGCCAGTAGTATGATTAGCGGGGGCACAATTGAGCAGTTCTTC. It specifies CASSMISGGTIEQFF.